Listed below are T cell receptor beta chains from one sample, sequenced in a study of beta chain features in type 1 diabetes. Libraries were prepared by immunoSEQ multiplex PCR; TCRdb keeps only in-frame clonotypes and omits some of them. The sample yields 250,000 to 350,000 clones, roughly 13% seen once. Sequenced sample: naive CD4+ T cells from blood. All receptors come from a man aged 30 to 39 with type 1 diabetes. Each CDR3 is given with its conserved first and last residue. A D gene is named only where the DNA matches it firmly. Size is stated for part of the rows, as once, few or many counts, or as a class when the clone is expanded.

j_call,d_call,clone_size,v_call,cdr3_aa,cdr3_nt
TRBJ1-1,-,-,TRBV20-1,CSATRTTRAFF,TGCAGTGCAACCCGGACAACTCGAGCTTTCTTT
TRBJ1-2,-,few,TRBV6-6,CASTTMTTDVYGYTF,TGTGCCAGCACCACTATGACGACGGATGTCTATGGCTACACCTTC
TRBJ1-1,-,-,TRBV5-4,CASSLGSTGSTEAFF,TGTGCCAGCAGCTTGGGGTCGACGGGAAGCACTGAAGCTTTCTTT
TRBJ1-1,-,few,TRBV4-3,CASSQEMQQLINTEAFF,TGCGCCAGCAGCCAAGAGATGCAACAGCTCATAAACACTGAAGCTTTCTTT
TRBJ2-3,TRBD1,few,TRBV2,CASTATGNTDTQYF,TGTGCCAGCACGGCGACAGGGAACACAGATACGCAGTATTTT
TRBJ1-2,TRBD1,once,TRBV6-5,CASSLQGNYGYTF,TGTGCCAGCAGTTTACAGGGGAACTATGGCTACACCTTC
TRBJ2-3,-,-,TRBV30,CAWSVGGDTQYF,TGTGCCTGGAGTGTAGGAGGGGATACGCAGTATTTT
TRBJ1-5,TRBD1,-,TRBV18,CASSRTGYGNQPQHF,TGTGCCAGCTCACGGACAGGGTACGGCAATCAGCCCCAGCATTTT
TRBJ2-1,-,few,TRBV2,CASIRLALYNEQFF,TGTGCCAGCATAAGGCTAGCGTTATACAATGAGCAGTTCTTC
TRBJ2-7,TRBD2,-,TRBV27,CASSLFGGREWEQYF,TGTGCCAGCAGTTTATTCGGCGGGAGGGAGTGGGAGCAGTACTTC
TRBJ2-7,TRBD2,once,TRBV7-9,CASSIEWGLANEQYF,TGTGCCAGCAGCATAGAATGGGGACTAGCGAACGAGCAGTACTTC
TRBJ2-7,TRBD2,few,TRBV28,CASSPGTSLYEQYF,TGTGCCAGCAGTCCGGGGACTAGCTTATACGAGCAGTACTTC
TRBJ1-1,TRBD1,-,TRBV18,CASSRTSGGFTEAFF,TGTGCCAGCTCACGGACTTCAGGGGGTTTTACTGAAGCTTTCTTT
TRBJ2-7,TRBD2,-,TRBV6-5,CASSYGTSATYEQYF,TGTGCCAGCAGTTACGGTACTAGCGCTACCTACGAGCAGTACTTC
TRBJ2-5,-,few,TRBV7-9,CASSLDSNQETQYF,TGTGCCAGCAGCTTAGACAGTAATCAAGAGACCCAGTACTTC
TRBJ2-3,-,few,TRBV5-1,CASSLVIAGTQYF,TGCGCCAGCAGCTTGGTGATTGCGGGTACGCAGTATTTT
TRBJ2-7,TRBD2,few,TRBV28,CASSFSGTSGSYEQYF,TGTGCCAGCAGTTTTTCCGGGACTAGCGGGTCCTACGAGCAGTACTTC
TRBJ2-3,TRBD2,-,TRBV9,CASSGSLAGGRDTQYF,TGTGCCAGCAGCGGATCACTAGCGGGAGGAAGAGATACGCAGTATTTT
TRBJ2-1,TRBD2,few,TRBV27,CASSLYPSGYNEQFF,TGTGCCAGCAGTTTATACCCTAGCGGCTACAATGAGCAGTTCTTC
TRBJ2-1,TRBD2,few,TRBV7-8,CASSSRLANNEQFF,TGTGCCAGCAGCTCTCGACTAGCGAACAATGAGCAGTTCTTC